The T cell receptor beta chain described here comes from a study of T cell repertoires in ileal Crohn's disease (dated by TCRdb to 2018 to 2020). Some background on the complete study: The median duration of disease was roughly eight years, and at the time of surgery approximately 33% of patients were active smokers. Surgery was performed for a complication in all patients, with stricturing disease in approximately 60% and penetrating disease in 39%. Roughly half of the patients were given postoperative therapy, with around 20 on anti-TNF agents and 10 to 12 on thiopurines. TCR repertoire analysis was done in some 55 Crohn's disease patients from a prospective multicentre cohort. Running in parallel with the study was a multicentre cohort set up to find predictors of early endoscopic recurrence following ileocolonic resection. A Rutgeerts score higher than i0 was the definition used for endoscopic postoperative recurrence. A total of around 150 mucosal samples from roughly 60 patients were sequenced, collected from several sites on the surgical specimen as well as at postoperative endoscopy. Broader findings and caveats from the paper: More high-frequency clones were carried by sorted CD8 T cells than by CD4 T cells, suggesting that mucosal expansions were mainly CD8. A significantly higher proportion of clonal expansions was observed in active smokers at surgery than in non-smokers (about 25% vs 20%, p=0.02). Only a subgroup of patients, of unstated size, had mucosal CD4 and CD8 T cells sorted and sequenced. Higher high-frequency clone percentages at surgery were associated with endoscopic recurrence; all patients with clonality above 26.8% (18/57) had recurrence.

About this clone: Its specific antigen is unknown. No base qualities exist here, and no much larger clone lies one base off it.

For commercial TCRB immunosequencing, around 500 nanograms of biopsy DNA were submitted for each sample. A two-step, amplification bias-controlled multiplex PCR was used by Adaptive Biotechnology to amplify CDR3 regions from genomic DNA. The first PCR used primers for every V and J gene segment; the second PCR added barcodes and Illumina adapters. CDR3 libraries were sequenced on an Illumina instrument. For the original study's pipeline: The analysis used both the pipelines supplied by the vendor and custom analysis of the raw data in R/Bioconductor with R version 3.3.0. Clonality, which ranges from 0 to 1, was calculated as the inverse of the normalised Shannon entropy across all productive clones. The repertoire share taken up by the top 100 clones defined high-frequency clones, and only clones that passed a 95% confidence test were kept. Repertoire diversity was measured with the Simpson index, and overlap between samples was measured with the Morisita-Horn index. TCRdb carries this immuneACCESS record with in-frame sequences only. Its versions omit some clonotypes, under half of them owing to an unresolved V gene in the studies checked, with the rest unexplained. V and J calls plus clone size are reproduced from that table; the DNA served to infer D and trimming. This sample has 15,000 to 20,000 clones in its table, and about 92% of those were observed once. The ten largest account for roughly 3.4% of the sample.

The junction shows trimming of 5 bases on V and 2 bases on J, plus 12 bases between the germline ends. The cysteine opens and the phenylalanine closes a CDR3 of 14 amino acids. Just the 42-base CDR3 DNA is kept, in frame starting at base 1. According to the germline V gene (reference sequence), CDR1 reads PRHDT and CDR2 reads FYEKMQ. Adults with ileal or ileocolonic Crohn's disease and an indication for ileocolonic resection were eligible for inclusion. Whole ileal mucosal biopsies were kept frozen at -80 degrees C prior to DNA extraction. Genomic DNA was isolated from frozen whole biopsies using a TRizol-based method, and the DNA was quantified with a NanoDrop 2000 spectrophotometer.

Sequenced input: ileal tissue. The rearrangement joined TRBV13 to TRBJ1-1; confidence is insufficient to name the D gene. The clonotype was recovered from an adult with Crohn's disease. The nucleotides are TGTGCCAGCAGCCTCCCACAGATTAACACTGAAGCTTTCTTT. Its amino acids are CASSLPQINTEAFF.